This TCR beta chain was documented in a study of T cell changes during pregnancy in multiple sclerosis. Measured with immunoSEQ multiplex PCR; TCRdb has only the in-frame clones, and not every one. The sample includes about 86,000 clones, 80% to 95% seen only once; the top ten take around 2%. The CDR3 contains 12 residues. After removal of 0 bases from V and 8 bases from J, the junction contained 2 bases not matched to a gene. Germline CDR1 and CDR2: GTSNPN and SVGIG (reference sequence). This chain links TRBV30 with TRBJ2-3, with 7 positions matching TRBD2. The receptor's source is a female donor in good health, enrolled as a control in a pregnancy study. This specimen was peripheral blood, taken in the first trimester of pregnancy. Here the CDR3 DNA reads TGTGCCTGGAGTGTGGGAGGGGTTACGCAGTATTTT. Encoded protein: CAWSVGGVTQYF.